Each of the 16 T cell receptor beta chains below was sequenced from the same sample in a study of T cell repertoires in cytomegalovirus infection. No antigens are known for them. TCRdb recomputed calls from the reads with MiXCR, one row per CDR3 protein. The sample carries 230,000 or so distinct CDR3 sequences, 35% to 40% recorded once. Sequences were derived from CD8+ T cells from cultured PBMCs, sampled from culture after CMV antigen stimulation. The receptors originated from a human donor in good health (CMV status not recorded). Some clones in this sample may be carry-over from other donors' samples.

CDR3 loop: CASSTRSGGAEETQYF. CDR3 sequence (DNA): TGTGCCAGCAGCACCCGTAGCGGGGGGGCGGAAGAGACCCAGTACTTC. The J gene is TRBJ2-5, the V gene TRBV11-2, with 11 bases lining up with TRBD2. This CDR3 is 16 amino acids long. With 5 bases clipped from V and 3 bases from J, the junction kept 8 bases outside the gene matches. Germline V gives CDR1 SGHAT, CDR2 FQNNGV. The variable domain in full, completed from reference TRBV11-2 and TRBJ2-5, reads EAGVAQSPRYKIIEKRQSVAFWCNPISGHATLYWYQQILGQGPKLLIQFQNNGVVDDSQLPKDRFSAERLKGVDSTLKIQPAKLEDSAVYLCASSTRSGGAEETQYFGPGTRLLVL.

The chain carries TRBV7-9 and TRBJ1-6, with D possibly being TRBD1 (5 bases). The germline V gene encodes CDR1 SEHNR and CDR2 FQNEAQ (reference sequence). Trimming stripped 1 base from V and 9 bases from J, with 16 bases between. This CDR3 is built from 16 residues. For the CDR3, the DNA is TGTGCCAGCAGCTTAGGGGGACCAAGAAAGGTTTCACCCCTCCACTTT. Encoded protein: CASSLGGPRKVSPLHF.

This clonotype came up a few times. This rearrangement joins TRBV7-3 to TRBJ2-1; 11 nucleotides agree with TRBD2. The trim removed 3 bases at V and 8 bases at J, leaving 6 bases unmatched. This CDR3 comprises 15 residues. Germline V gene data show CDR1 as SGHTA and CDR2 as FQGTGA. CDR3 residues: CASSFSGGAIDEQFF. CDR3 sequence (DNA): TGTGCCAGCAGCTTTAGCGGGGGGGCGATAGATGAGCAGTTCTTC.

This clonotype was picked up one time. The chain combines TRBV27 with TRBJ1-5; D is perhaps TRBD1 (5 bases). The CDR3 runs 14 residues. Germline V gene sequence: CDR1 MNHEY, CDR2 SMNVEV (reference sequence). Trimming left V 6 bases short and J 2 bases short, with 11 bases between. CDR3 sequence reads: CASRDWGGNQPQHF. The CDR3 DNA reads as TGTGCCAGCAGGGATTGGGGGGGCAATCAGCCCCAGCATTTT.

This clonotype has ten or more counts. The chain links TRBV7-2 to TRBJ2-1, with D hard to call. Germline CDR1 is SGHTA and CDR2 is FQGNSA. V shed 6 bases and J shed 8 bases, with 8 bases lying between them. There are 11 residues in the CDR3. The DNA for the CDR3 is TGTGCCAGCAGTTACACGGATGAGCAGTTCTTC. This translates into CASSYTDEQFF.

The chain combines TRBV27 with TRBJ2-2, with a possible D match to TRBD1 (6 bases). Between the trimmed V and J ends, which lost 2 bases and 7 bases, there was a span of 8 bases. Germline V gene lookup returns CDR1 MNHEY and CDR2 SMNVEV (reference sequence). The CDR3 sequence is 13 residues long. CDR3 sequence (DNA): TGTGCCAGCAGTTTAACAGGGTTCGGGGAGCTGTTTTTT. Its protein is CASSLTGFGELFF.

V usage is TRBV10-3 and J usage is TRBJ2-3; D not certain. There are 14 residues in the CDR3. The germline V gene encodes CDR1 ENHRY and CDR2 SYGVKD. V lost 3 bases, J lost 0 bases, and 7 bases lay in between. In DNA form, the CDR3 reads TGTGCCATCAGTGAAGTCACCAGCACAGATACGCAGTATTTT. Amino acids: CAISEVTSTDTQYF.

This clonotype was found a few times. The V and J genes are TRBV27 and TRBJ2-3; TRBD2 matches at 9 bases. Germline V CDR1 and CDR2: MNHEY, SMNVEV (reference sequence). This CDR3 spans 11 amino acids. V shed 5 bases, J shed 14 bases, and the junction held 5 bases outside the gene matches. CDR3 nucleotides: TGTGCCAGCAGTGGGACTAGCCGGTGGTATTTT. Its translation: CASSGTSRWYF.

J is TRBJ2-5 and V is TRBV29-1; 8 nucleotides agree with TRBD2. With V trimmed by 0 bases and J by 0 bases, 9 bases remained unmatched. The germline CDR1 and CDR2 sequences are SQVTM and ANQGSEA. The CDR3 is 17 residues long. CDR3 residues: CSVEEWKVAGYQETQYF. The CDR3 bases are TGCAGCGTTGAAGAATGGAAGGTAGCGGGGTACCAAGAGACCCAGTACTTC.

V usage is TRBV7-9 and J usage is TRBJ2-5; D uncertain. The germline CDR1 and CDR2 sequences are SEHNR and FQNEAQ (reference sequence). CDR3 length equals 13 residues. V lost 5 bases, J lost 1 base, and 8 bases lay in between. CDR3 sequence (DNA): TGTGCCAGCAGCCCTCCCGTCCAAGAGACCCAGTACTTC. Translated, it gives CASSPPVQETQYF. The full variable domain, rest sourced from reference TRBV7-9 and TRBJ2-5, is DTGVSQNPRHKITKRGQNVTFRCDPISEHNRLYWYRQTLGQGPEFLTYFQNEAQLEKSRLLSDRFSAERPKGSFSTLEIQRTEQGDSAMYLCASSPPVQETQYFGPGTRLLVL.

The CDR3 is CASSTQGYGYGYTF. Here the CDR3 DNA reads TGTGCCAGCAGCACACAGGGATATGGCTATGGCTACACCTTC. The V call is TRBV14, the J call TRBJ1-2; a weak D match, TRBD1 (6 bases). Germline V CDR1 and CDR2: SGHDN, FVKESK. V was clipped by 5 bases and J by 4 bases, with 14 bases between them. The CDR3 has 14 amino acids.

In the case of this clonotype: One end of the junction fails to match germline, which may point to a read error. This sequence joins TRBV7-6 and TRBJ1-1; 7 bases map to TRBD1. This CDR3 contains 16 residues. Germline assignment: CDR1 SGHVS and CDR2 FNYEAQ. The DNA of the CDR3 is TGTGCCAGCAGTCATCGGATGAGGGCAGGGGGGACTGAATCTTTCTTT. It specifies CASSHRMRAGGTESFF.

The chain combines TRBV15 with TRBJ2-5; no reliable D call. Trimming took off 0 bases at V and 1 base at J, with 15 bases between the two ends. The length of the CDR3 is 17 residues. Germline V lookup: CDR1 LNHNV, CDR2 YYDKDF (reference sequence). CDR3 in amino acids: CATSRERAVTSQETQYF. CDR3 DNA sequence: TGTGCCACCAGCAGAGAAAGAGCAGTGACCTCCCAAGAGACCCAGTACTTC.

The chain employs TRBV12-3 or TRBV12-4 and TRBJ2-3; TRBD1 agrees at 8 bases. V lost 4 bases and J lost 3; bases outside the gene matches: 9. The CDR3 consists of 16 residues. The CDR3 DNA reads TGTGCCAGCAGTTGGGGCGCCAGGGGGCTAACAGATACGCAGTATTTT. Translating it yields CASSWGARGLTDTQYF.

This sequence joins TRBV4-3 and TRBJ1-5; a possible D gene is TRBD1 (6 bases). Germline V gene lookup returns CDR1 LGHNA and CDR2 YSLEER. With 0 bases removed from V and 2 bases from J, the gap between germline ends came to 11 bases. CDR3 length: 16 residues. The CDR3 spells CASSQESRGGNQPQHF. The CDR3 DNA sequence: TGCGCCAGCAGCCAAGAGTCCAGGGGCGGCAATCAGCCCCAGCATTTT.

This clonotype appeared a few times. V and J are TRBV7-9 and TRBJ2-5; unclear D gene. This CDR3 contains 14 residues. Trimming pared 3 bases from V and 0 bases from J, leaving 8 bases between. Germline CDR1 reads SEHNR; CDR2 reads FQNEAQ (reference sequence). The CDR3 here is CASSFGRYQETQYF. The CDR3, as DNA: TGTGCCAGCAGCTTCGGCAGGTACCAAGAGACCCAGTACTTC.